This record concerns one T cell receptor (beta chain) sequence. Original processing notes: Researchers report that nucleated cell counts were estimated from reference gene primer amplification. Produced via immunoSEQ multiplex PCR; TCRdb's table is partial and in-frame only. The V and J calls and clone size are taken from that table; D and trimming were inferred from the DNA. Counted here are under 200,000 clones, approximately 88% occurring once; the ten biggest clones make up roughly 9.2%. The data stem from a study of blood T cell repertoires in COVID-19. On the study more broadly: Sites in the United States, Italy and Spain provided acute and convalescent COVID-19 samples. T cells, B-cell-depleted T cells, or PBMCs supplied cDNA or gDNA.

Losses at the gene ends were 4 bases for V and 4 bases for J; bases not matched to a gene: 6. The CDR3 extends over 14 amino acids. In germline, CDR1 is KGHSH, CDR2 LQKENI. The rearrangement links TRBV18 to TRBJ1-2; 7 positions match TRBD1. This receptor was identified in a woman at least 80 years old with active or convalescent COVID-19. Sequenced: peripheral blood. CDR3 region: CASSLSDRTYGYTF. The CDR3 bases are TGTGCCAGCTCACTCTCGGACAGGACCTATGGCTACACCTTC.